This T cell receptor beta chain is drawn from a study of blood T cells in healthy people across ages. Turning to the study itself: For every two T cells, template switching captured about one barcoded beta molecule.

Peripheral blood was drawn, 7.5 to 10 milliliters per donor. Germline V gives CDR1 SQVTM, CDR2 ANQGSEA. The CDR3 covers 17 residues. The V and J ends lost 0 bases and 4 bases, in that order; junction bases with no gene match: 8. A second PCR, run for roughly 7 to 11 cycles, used a sample-barcoded 5' primer plus a J-beta primer mix. Tagging of each cDNA molecule was performed by a template-switch adaptor with 12 random nucleotides. One entry per CDR3 protein results from TCRdb running MiXCR on the 5' RACE reads. The sample contains hundreds of thousands of distinct CDR3 sequences, about 52% of which appear only once.

This chain connects TRBV29-1 to TRBJ2-1; 11 nucleotides match TRBD1. The source of this sequence is a woman aged 60-75 years in good health. The specimen sequenced was blood. CDR3 region: CSVEEPLDRGPYNEQFF. The CDR3 DNA is TGCAGCGTTGAAGAGCCCTTGGACAGGGGGCCTTACAATGAGCAGTTCTTC.